This entry lists 9 T cell receptor beta chains sequenced from one sample in a study of blood T cells in healthy people across ages. With a J-beta primer mix and a sample-barcoded 5' primer, a second PCR ran 7 to 11 cycles. Each CDR3 protein gets one entry after TCRdb re-called the 5' RACE reads with MiXCR. Of over a million distinct CDR3 sequences listed, almost 25% are singletons. These sequences were also reported in another study, on T cells of mothers and their children.

Sequencing used blood. The receptors shown here come from a girl aged 2 to 9 in good health.

This clonotype was counted a few times. The chain couples TRBV27 to TRBJ1-1; D is perhaps TRBD1 (6 bases). V lost 10 bases, J lost 3 bases, and 18 bases lay in between. CDR1 and CDR2 (germline): MNHEY, SMNVEV (reference sequence). The CDR3 is 14 residues long. CDR3 nucleotide sequence: TGTGCCACCAGACCCCGGGGGGCGGACACTGAAGCTTTCTTT. Protein product: CATRPRGADTEAFF.

This clonotype was found a few times. The chain joins TRBV29-1 to TRBJ2-1, with a weak D call TRBD2 (7 bases). V lost 4 bases and J 9 bases, leaving 28 bases between the germline ends. In germline, CDR1 is SQVTM, CDR2 ANQGSEA. CDR3 length: 17 residues. As DNA, the CDR3 is TGCAGCGTTGTGATCTCAATTTTCGGGGGGCCCGGGGGTGAGCAGTTCTTC. This translates into CSVVISIFGGPGGEQFF.

This clonotype appeared a few times. The rearrangement uses TRBV12-3 or TRBV12-4 and TRBJ1-1; no clear D. There are 15 residues in the CDR3. Trimming removed 3 bases at V and 0 bases at J, with 11 bases between. CDR3 region: CASSFGLDMNTEAFF. CDR3 nucleotides: TGTGCCAGCAGTTTTGGACTTGACATGAACACTGAAGCTTTCTTT.

A word on this clonotype: The junction departs from germline at one end; a sequencing error may be responsible. This chain links TRBV7-9 with TRBJ2-3, with TRBD2 matching 7 bases. This CDR3 has 13 amino acids. CDR1 and CDR2 from the germline V gene are SEHNR and FQNEAQ (reference sequence). As DNA, the CDR3 is TGTGCCAGCAGCGCAACGGGACTCCGGGGAGGGGTATTT. Translating it yields CASSATGLRGGVF. The variable domain in full, with the rest retrieved from reference TRBV7-9 and TRBJ2-3, is DTGVSQNPRHKITKRGQNVTFRCDPISEHNRLYWYRQTLGQGPEFLTYFQNEAQLEKSRLLSDRFSAERPKGSFSTLEIQRTEQGDSAMYLCASSATGLRGGVFGPGTRLTVL.

This chain connects TRBV11-2 to TRBJ2-7; 8 nucleotides agree with TRBD1. Germline-derived CDR1 and CDR2 are SGHAT and FQNNGV. The CDR3 length is 18 residues. The V and J ends lost 1 base and 1 base, in that order; junction bases with no gene match: 12. The CDR3 loop is CASSLGQTSHRGSYEQYF. The CDR3 DNA sequence: TGTGCCAGCAGCTTAGGTCAAACCTCGCACAGGGGGTCCTACGAGCAGTACTTC.

This clonotype came up a few times. The CDR3 bases are TGTGCCAGCAGCGTAGTACCAGCGGGAGTCACAGATACGCAGTATTTT. It encodes CASSVVPAGVTDTQYF. This sequence joins TRBV9 and TRBJ2-3, with 8 bases matching TRBD2. J gave up 2 bases and V 0 bases, and 5 bases lay outside the gene matches. Germline V gene sequence: CDR1 SGDLS, CDR2 YYNGEE. CDR3 length equals 16 residues.

This clonotype was seen a few times. This chain joins TRBV9 and TRBJ1-1, with D maybe TRBD1 (6 bases). Trimming took off 0 bases at V and 5 bases at J, with 17 bases between the two ends. The CDR3 is 16 residues long. Germline loops: CDR1 SGDLS, CDR2 YYNGEE. The CDR3 reads CASSVASTGFGTEAFF. The CDR3 nucleotides are TGTGCCAGCAGCGTAGCCAGTACAGGGTTCGGTACTGAAGCTTTCTTT. The full variable domain, completed using reference TRBV9 and TRBJ1-1, is DSGVTQTPKHLITATGQRVTLRCSPRSGDLSVYWYQQSLDQGLQFLIQYYNGEERAKGNILERFSAQQFPDLHSELNLSSLELGDSALYFCASSVASTGFGTEAFFGQGTRLTVV.

The table lists this clonotype with a few counts. The rearrangement uses TRBV11-2 and TRBJ1-1, with a tentative D call TRBD1 (5 bases). Trimming took 7 bases from V and 3 from J, leaving 18 bases between them. The CDR3 runs to 15 residues. Germline-derived CDR1 and CDR2 are SGHAT and FQNNGV. The CDR3 protein is CASNTIRGPHTEAFF. The CDR3 region has the DNA TGTGCCAGCAACACCATACGGGGACCCCACACTGAAGCTTTCTTT.

This clonotype showed up many times. V usage is TRBV12-3 or TRBV12-4 and J usage is TRBJ1-1, with TRBD1 as a possible D gene (6 bases). Trimming took off 3 bases at V and 8 bases at J, with 7 bases between the two ends. The CDR3 loop spans 11 amino acids. CDR3: CASSFGQEAFF. The DNA for the CDR3 is TGTGCCAGCAGTTTTGGACAGGAAGCTTTCTTT.